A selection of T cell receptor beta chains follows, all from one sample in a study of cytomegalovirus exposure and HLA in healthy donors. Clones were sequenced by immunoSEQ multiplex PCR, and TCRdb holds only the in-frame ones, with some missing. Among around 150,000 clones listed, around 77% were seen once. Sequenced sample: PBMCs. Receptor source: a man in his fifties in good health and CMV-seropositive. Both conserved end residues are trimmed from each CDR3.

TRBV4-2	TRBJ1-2	ASSGAGAGNHGYT
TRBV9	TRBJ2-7	ASSVTSSGGAYEQY
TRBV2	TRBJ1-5	ASSDASFLTGRNQPQH
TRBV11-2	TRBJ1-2	ASSPGWGIGGGYT
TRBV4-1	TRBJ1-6	ASSLRQGSNSPLH
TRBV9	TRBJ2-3	ASSVASGGGDTQY
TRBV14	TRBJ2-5	ASSHSETQY
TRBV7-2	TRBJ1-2	ASSHGQAYGYT
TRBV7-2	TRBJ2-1	ASSLVSSGGAYNEQF
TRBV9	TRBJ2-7	ASSVGRVPYEQY
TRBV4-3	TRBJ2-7	ASSPGTGDYEQY
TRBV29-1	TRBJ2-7	SVSNRGRSAYEQY
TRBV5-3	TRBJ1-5	ARSLGTGRNQPQH
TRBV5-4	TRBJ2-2	ASTPGRGPGELF
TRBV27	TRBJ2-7	ASGVATGEQY
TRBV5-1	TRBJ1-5	ASSANPTGYGNQPQH
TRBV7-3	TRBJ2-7	ASSLTGGGAHEQY
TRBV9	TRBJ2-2	ASSISPTGNTGELF
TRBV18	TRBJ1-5	ASSPKQGPNQPQH
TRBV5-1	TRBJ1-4	ASSVGNRATNEKLF
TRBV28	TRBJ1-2	ASSPWTGGFYGYT
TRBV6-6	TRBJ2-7	ASSLLSGVYYEQY
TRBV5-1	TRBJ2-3	ASSLASSGGAVDTQY
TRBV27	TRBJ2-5	ASARVPGPSSRGTQY
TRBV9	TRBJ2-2	ASSEHGQGAGELF
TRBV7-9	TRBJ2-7	ASSLGRDSYEQY
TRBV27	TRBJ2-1	ASSVWLAGGNEQF
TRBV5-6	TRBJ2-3	ASSLTGRSTDTQY
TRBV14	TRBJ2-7	ASSQALRDIFSYEQY
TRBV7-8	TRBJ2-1	ASSLSVLGQF
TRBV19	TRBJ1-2	ASSPGTGPNYGYT
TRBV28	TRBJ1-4	ATLNREGNEKLF
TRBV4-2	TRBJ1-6	ASSQDGDMSSPLH
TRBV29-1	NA	SVGPLTGEQY
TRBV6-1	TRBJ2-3	ASSERRPDTQY
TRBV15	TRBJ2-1	ATSREKQGRAYNEQF
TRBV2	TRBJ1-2	ASSVRTGNYGYT
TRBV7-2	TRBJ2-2	ASSLDLRQTNTGELF
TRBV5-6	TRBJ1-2	ASSLWGGDGYT
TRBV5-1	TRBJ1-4	ASSSGQGPTEKLF
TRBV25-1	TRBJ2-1	ASSEYPLASENEQF